This T cell receptor beta chain was identified during a study of low-dose radiotherapy and immunotherapy resistance in tumors. Study background: Cohort 2's total reached 13 Gy over 26 weeks, at 1 Gy per fraction every two weeks. On a schedule of every two weeks, intravenous cyclophosphamide at a dose of 200 mg/m2 was delivered one day before each radiation and immunotherapy administration.

Time point noted: before trial treatment. TRAV- and TRBV-specific primers were used for first-strand cDNA, which covered alpha and beta chains. TCRs were put through roughly 20 PCR cycles of amplification with Phusion. A constant-region primer and the V-primer adapter served as the primer pair. TCRdb used MiXCR to reprocess the reads, holding one entry per CDR3 protein. Of tens of thousands of distinct CDR3 sequences in the sample, over 15% were seen once. The CDR3 extends over 17 amino acids. V was trimmed by 0 bases and J by 0 bases, leaving 12 bases between them. Germline-derived CDR1 and CDR2 are LNHNV and YYDKDF (reference sequence).

The clonotype comes from a male donor with prostate cancer. The chain combines TRBV15 with TRBJ2-1; weak D call: TRBD2 (6 bases). The sequences come from PBMCs, collected before treatment. CDR3 in amino acids: CATSRDLAGSSYNEQFF. In DNA, the CDR3 is TGTGCCACCAGCAGAGATTTGGCGGGATCCTCCTACAATGAGCAGTTCTTC.